The 26 T cell receptor beta chains listed next were all sequenced from one sample in a study of spatial heterogeneity in lung cancer. Time point specified: sample taken at primary tumor resection. The study sequenced unsorted whole RNA from tumor, nontumor lung or frozen PBMC. TCRdb used MiXCR to reprocess the 5' RACE reads, holding one entry per CDR3 protein. In the table there are about 13,000 distinct CDR3 sequences, approximately 4.8% of which are singletons. Sequences were derived from lung tumor tissue, sampled at surgery. The receptors were sampled from a human donor with early-stage non-small cell lung cancer.

This clonotype was counted at least ten times. A library prepared for alpha chains yielded this beta chain as an off-target read; its size is of little meaning. The genes are TRBV6-5 and TRBJ1-2; D is perhaps TRBD1 (5 bases). V was clipped by 6 bases and J by 1 base, with 9 bases between them. Germline V gives CDR1 MNHEY, CDR2 SVGAGI. This CDR3 spans 13 amino acids. For the CDR3, the DNA is TGTGCCAGCAGAGGGGTCAATAACTATGGCTACACCTTC. This translates into CASRGVNNYGYTF.

This clonotype was counted many times. This beta chain is a stray sequence in a library constructed for alpha chains; its clone size is not meaningful. The rearrangement links TRBV19 to TRBJ2-5; 7 nucleotides agree with TRBD2. The V gene end was trimmed by 7 bases and the J gene end by 5 bases; junction bases not matched to a gene: 16. This CDR3 has 16 amino acids. CDR1 is LNHDA, CDR2 SQIVND, per germline (reference sequence). CDR3 in amino acids: CASTLSGTGFVETQYF. The CDR3 DNA is TGTGCCAGTACCCTCAGCGGGACTGGTTTCGTGGAGACCCAGTACTTC.

This clonotype was counted at least ten times. The library was designed around alpha chains, so this beta chain is a stray read whose abundance carries little weight. V is TRBV6-2 or TRBV6-3 and J is TRBJ2-1; weak D call: TRBD1 (5 bases). CDR1 is MNHEY, CDR2 SVGEGT, per germline. CDR3 length equals 13 residues. The ends were cut back, 0 bases at V and 14 bases at J, with 14 bases in the middle. CDR3 sequence: CASSYSTVTPEFF. The DNA for the CDR3 is TGTGCCAGCAGTTACTCGACAGTGACCCCGGAGTTCTTC.

This clonotype was counted at least ten times. As an off-target read in a library built for alpha chains, this beta chain has a frequency of little significance. The J gene is TRBJ2-1, the V gene TRBV7-9; 9 bases line up with TRBD2. This CDR3 contains 15 residues. The trim removed 5 bases at V and 7 bases at J, leaving 9 bases unmatched. Per the germline V gene, CDR1 is SEHNR and CDR2 is FQNEAQ (reference sequence). DNA for the CDR3: TGTGCCAGCAGCCCCAGGCGGGGGGGCCGGAATGAGCAGTTCTTC. Translation: CASSPRRGGRNEQFF.

This clonotype appeared many times. Found in a library prepared for alpha chains, this beta chain is an off-target read, and its abundance has little meaning. The gene calls are TRBV5-8 and TRBJ1-2; 8 bases are shared with TRBD1. Germline values: CDR1 SGHTS, CDR2 YDEGEE. The CDR3 sequence is 14 residues long. The V segment lost 4 bases and the J segment 2 bases; nucleotides outside the gene matches: 4. The CDR3 here is CASSPWTGNYGYTF. The CDR3, as DNA: TGTGCCAGCAGCCCATGGACAGGGAACTATGGCTACACCTTC.

This clonotype appeared many times. In a library made to pick up alpha chains, this beta chain is a stray read with a size that means little. The chain couples TRBV14 to TRBJ2-5; D is unresolved. This CDR3 comprises 13 residues. CDR1 and CDR2 from the germline V gene are SGHDN and FVKESK. The ends were cut back, 4 bases at V and 5 bases at J, with 11 bases in the middle. CDR3 protein: CASSPLSGETQYF. The CDR3 bases are TGTGCCAGCAGCCCCCTATCTGGGGAGACCCAGTACTTC.

This clonotype was counted at least ten times. The library was built for alpha chains, so this beta chain is an off-target read and its size means little. The chain has TRBV6-1 and TRBJ1-4, with 11 bases matching TRBD1. CDR1 is MNHNS, CDR2 SASEGT, per germline. Trimming took 4 bases from V and 5 from J; bases not matched to a gene: 3. The CDR3 consists of 15 residues. The CDR3 coding sequence is TGTGCCAGCAGTGTGGGGACAGGGGGAAATGAAAAACTGTTTTTT. Translated, it gives CASSVGTGGNEKLFF.

In regard to this clonotype: Since it is a stray read in a library aimed at alpha chains, this beta chain has a size that is not meaningful. V is TRBV3-1 and J is TRBJ1-1; no definite D call. The CDR3 consists of 15 residues. The germline V gene encodes CDR1 LGHDT and CDR2 YNNKEL (reference sequence). The V gene lost 3 bases and the J gene lost 3 bases, with 14 bases spanning the gap. The CDR3 spells CASSQMDLRHTEAFF. In DNA form, the CDR3 reads TGTGCCAGCAGCCAGATGGACCTGAGGCACACTGAAGCTTTCTTT.

There are many counts of this clonotype. Found in a library prepared for alpha chains, this beta chain is an off-target read, and its abundance has little meaning. The CDR3 protein is CASSLAQQSNEQFF. Written as DNA, the CDR3 is TGTGCCAGCAGCTTAGCGCAACAGTCCAATGAGCAGTTCTTC. The chain carries TRBV7-6 and TRBJ2-1; D is ambiguous. CDR3 length equals 14 residues. Trimming removed 0 bases at V and 6 bases at J, with 9 bases between. CDR1 is SGHVS, CDR2 FNYEAQ, per germline.

This clonotype was recorded many times. This beta chain came through as a stray read in a library set up for alpha chains, and its size says little. J is TRBJ1-2 and V is TRBV30, with a possible D match to TRBD1 (5 bases). CDR3 size: 14 residues. Germline V gene lookup returns CDR1 GTSNPN and CDR2 SVGIG (reference sequence). Trimming removed 2 bases from V and 4 bases from J, with 14 bases in between. The CDR3, as DNA: TGTGCCTGGAGTCTCGGGCAGGGAGGCTATGGCTACACCTTC. Protein: CAWSLGQGGYGYTF.

This clonotype appeared many times. Little can be read into the size of this beta chain, an off-target read in a library designed for alpha chains. This sequence joins TRBV10-3 and TRBJ2-5; D might be TRBD1 (7 bases). CDR3 length: 17 residues. Trimming stripped 7 bases from V and 3 bases from J, with 24 bases between. CDR1 ENHRY and CDR2 SYGVKD come from the germline V gene. CDR3 amino acids: CAIKEGAPGQTKETQYF. Written as DNA, the CDR3 is TGTGCCATCAAGGAGGGAGCCCCGGGACAGACAAAAGAGACCCAGTACTTC.

This clonotype was seen many times. In a library made to pick up alpha chains, this beta chain is a stray read with a size that means little. The chain has TRBV5-1 and TRBJ1-1, with 10 bases that match TRBD1. This CDR3 has 22 amino acids. V shed 2 bases and J 3 bases; nucleotides not matched to a gene: 25. Looked up from germline, CDR1 is SGHRS and CDR2 is YFSETQ. The CDR3 DNA reads TGCGCCAGCAGCTTACACGCACCCAAGACAGGGGGCGTTGGGTATTTGGACACTGAAGCTTTCTTT. The encoded protein is CASSLHAPKTGGVGYLDTEAFF.

This clonotype was picked up a small number of times. This beta chain was picked up by a library intended for alpha chains and is off target, so its count carries little meaning. The V gene is TRBV4-2, the J gene TRBJ2-3; D remains ambiguous. Germline V gene data show CDR1 as LGHNA and CDR2 as YNFKEQ. Trimming pared 0 bases from V and 5 bases from J, leaving 6 bases between. This CDR3 region has 13 residues. CDR3 in DNA: TGTGCCAGCAGCCAAGATATGGGAGATACGCAGTATTTT. It encodes CASSQDMGDTQYF.

Many counts were recorded for this clonotype. Since the library was made to target alpha chains, this beta chain is a stray read and its abundance is not meaningful. The chain has TRBV5-6 and TRBJ2-1; 8 nucleotides match TRBD2. The ends lost 1 base at V and 6 bases at J; junction bases unmatched: 9. Germline V CDR1 and CDR2: SGHDT, YYEEEE. The CDR3 contains 16 residues. The DNA of the CDR3 is TGTGCCAGCAGCTTGTTACGGGGGGGCTCAGGCAATGAGCAGTTCTTC. It specifies CASSLLRGGSGNEQFF.

This clonotype showed up many times. This beta chain is a stray sequence in a library constructed for alpha chains; its clone size is not meaningful. This chain connects TRBV6-5 to TRBJ2-3; D call uncertain. Germline V gives CDR1 MNHEY, CDR2 SVGAGI. This CDR3 has 13 residues. V lost 2 bases to trimming and J lost 4 bases, with 7 bases between them. CDR3 coding DNA: TGTGCCAGCAGTTACGAGGTTGCAGATACGCAGTATTTT. As protein: CASSYEVADTQYF.

This clonotype appeared many times. For a library built for alpha chains, this beta chain is a stray read; little rests on its size. The chain has TRBV9 and TRBJ2-1; 13 bases agree with TRBD2. The CDR3 has 14 residues. J was trimmed by 10 bases and V by 0 bases; bases with no gene match: 1. In germline, CDR1 is SGDLS, CDR2 YYNGEE. CDR3 sequence: CASSVGLAGGEQFF. The DNA for the CDR3 is TGTGCCAGCAGCGTAGGACTAGCGGGGGGAGAGCAGTTCTTC. Supplemented by reference TRBV9 and TRBJ2-1, the full variable domain reads DSGVTQTPKHLITATGQRVTLRCSPRSGDLSVYWYQQSLDQGLQFLIQYYNGEERAKGNILERFSAQQFPDLHSELNLSSLELGDSALYFCASSVGLAGGEQFFGPGTRLTVL.

This clonotype was picked up a small number of times. Within a library made for alpha chains, this beta chain is off target, and its count is uninformative. The genes are TRBV20-1 and TRBJ1-2; 8 positions agree with TRBD1. The germline CDR1 and CDR2 sequences are DFQATT and SNEGSKA (reference sequence). Unmatched junction bases numbered 2, after V lost 0 bases and J lost 2 bases. The length of the CDR3 is 14 residues. CDR3 in DNA: TGCAGTGCTAGAGAACCAGGGGGCAACTATGGCTACACCTTC. As protein: CSAREPGGNYGYTF.

At least ten counts were recorded for this clonotype. A library prepared for alpha chains yielded this beta chain as an off-target read; its size is of little meaning. The chain employs TRBV6-5 and TRBJ1-6; unclear D gene. Trimming removed 4 bases from V and 2 bases from J, with 9 bases in between. This CDR3 has 15 amino acids. The germline CDR1 and CDR2 sequences are MNHEY and SVGAGI. CDR3 amino acids: CASSFYRPYNSPLHF. CDR3 bases: TGTGCCAGCAGTTTCTACCGGCCCTATAATTCACCCCTCCACTTT.

This clonotype was detected many times. This beta chain is an unintended read in a library built for alpha chains; its size means little. The chain uses TRBV6-6 and TRBJ2-3; 8 bases map to TRBD2. The junction had 6 bases not matched to a gene; V was cut back by 0 bases and J by 4 bases. Per the germline V gene, CDR1 is MNHNY and CDR2 is SVGAGI (reference sequence). The CDR3 loop spans 16 amino acids. The CDR3 nucleotides read TGTGCCAGCAGTTACTCGGGACTAGGTGCGGCAGATACGCAGTATTTT. As protein: CASSYSGLGAADTQYF.

This clonotype was seen a handful of times. This beta chain turned up in a library designed for alpha chains; as an off-target read, its abundance says little. This chain connects TRBV20-1 to TRBJ2-5, with 9 bases aligning to TRBD2. The CDR3 consists of 14 residues. After removal of 6 bases from V and 1 base from J, the junction contained 6 bases not matched to a gene. The germline CDR1 and CDR2 sequences are DFQATT and SNEGSKA (reference sequence). The CDR3 bases are TGCAGTGCAAAACAGACTAGCGGCCAAGAGACCCAGTACTTC. It is translated as CSAKQTSGQETQYF.

This clonotype was seen repeatedly, ten times or more. A library prepared for alpha chains yielded this beta chain as an off-target read; its size is of little meaning. The genes are TRBV6-2 or TRBV6-3 and TRBJ2-7; a possible D gene is TRBD1 (6 bases). This CDR3 spans 13 amino acids. V lost 2 bases to trimming and J lost 12 bases, with 17 bases between them. CDR1 is MNHEY, CDR2 SVGEGT, per germline. The CDR3 sequence is CASSYTTGSRSYF. The CDR3 region has the DNA TGTGCCAGCAGTTACACGACAGGTTCCCGCTCGTACTTC.

Many counts were recorded for this clonotype. Since the library was made to target alpha chains, this beta chain is a stray read and its abundance is not meaningful. The V gene is TRBV11-3, the J gene TRBJ2-3; 11 bases align to TRBD1. This CDR3 region has 16 residues. Germline trimming cut 4 bases from V and 4 bases from J; bases unmatched to any gene: 7. CDR1 is SGHNT, CDR2 YENEEA, per germline. The CDR3 nucleotides are TGTGCCAGCAGCTGGTCCGGGACAGGGGGGCCAGATACGCAGTATTTT. The encoded protein is CASSWSGTGGPDTQYF.

This clonotype appeared many times. Little can be read into the size of this beta chain, an off-target read in a library designed for alpha chains. The gene calls are TRBV12-3 or TRBV12-4 and TRBJ2-1; the match to TRBD2 covers 8 bases. CDR3 length: 15 amino acids. V shed 3 bases and J 6 bases; nucleotides not matched to a gene: 7. The CDR3 protein is CASSFRAGAGNEQFF. Written as DNA, the CDR3 is TGTGCCAGCAGTTTTAGAGCGGGAGCGGGCAATGAGCAGTTCTTC.

About this clonotype itself: This beta chain is a stray sequence in a library constructed for alpha chains; its clone size is not meaningful. V and J are TRBV4-1 and TRBJ2-2; D is possibly TRBD2 (5 bases). Germline lookup yields CDR1 MGHRA and CDR2 YSYEKL. The CDR3 is 14 residues long. Trimming left V 4 bases short and J 4 bases short, with 10 bases between. The CDR3 loop is CASSLEGSTGELFF. The DNA for the CDR3 is TGCGCCAGCAGCCTAGAAGGGAGCACCGGGGAGCTGTTTTTT.

This clonotype was seen at least ten times. Found in a library prepared for alpha chains, this beta chain is an off-target read, and its abundance has little meaning. The V call is TRBV6-6, the J call TRBJ1-1, with 9 bases fitting TRBD1. The CDR3 length is 16 residues. Germline CDR1 reads MNHNY; CDR2 reads SVGAGI (reference sequence). V dropped 5 bases and J dropped 4; count of bases not matched to a gene: 11. CDR3 residues: CASSQDPGQGVTEAFF. CDR3 coding DNA: TGTGCCAGCAGTCAGGATCCGGGACAGGGAGTCACTGAAGCTTTCTTT.

This clonotype was detected ten times or more. One junction end disagrees with the germline gene, perhaps due to a read error. This beta chain is a stray read from a library made for alpha chains; its abundance is not meaningful. The chain joins TRBV7-7 to TRBJ2-2; D not resolved. The germline V gene has CDR1 SSHAT and CDR2 FNYEAQ (reference sequence). The CDR3 extends over 14 amino acids. CDR3 bases: TGTGCTAGCAGCCCCAGCGCGGTGGCCGGGGAGCTGTTTTTT. It codes for CASSPSAVAGELFF.